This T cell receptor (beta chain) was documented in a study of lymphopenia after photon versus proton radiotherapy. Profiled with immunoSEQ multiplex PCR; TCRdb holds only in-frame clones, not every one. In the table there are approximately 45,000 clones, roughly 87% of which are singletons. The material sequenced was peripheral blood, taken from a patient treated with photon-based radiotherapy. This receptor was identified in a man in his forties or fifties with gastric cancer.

The CDR3 is CASSYPDRGGGQPQHF. The CDR3 DNA sequence: TGTGCCAGCAGTTACCCTGACAGGGGAGGAGGGCAGCCCCAGCATTTT. The V gene is TRBV6-6, the J gene TRBJ1-5, with TRBD1 matching over 8 bases. V was pared by 2 bases and J by 7 bases, with 10 bases of the junction left unmatched. The CDR3 spans 16 residues. Germline loops: CDR1 MNHNY, CDR2 SVGAGI (reference sequence).